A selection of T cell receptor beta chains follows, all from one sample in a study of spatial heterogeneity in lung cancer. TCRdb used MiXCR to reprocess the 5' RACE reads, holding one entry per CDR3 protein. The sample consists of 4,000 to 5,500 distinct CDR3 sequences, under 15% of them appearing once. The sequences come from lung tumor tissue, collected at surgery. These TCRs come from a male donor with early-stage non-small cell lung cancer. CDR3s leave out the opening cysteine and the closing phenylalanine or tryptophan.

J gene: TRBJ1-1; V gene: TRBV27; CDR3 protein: ASSLGTEAF
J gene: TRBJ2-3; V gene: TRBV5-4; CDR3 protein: ASSDTKFTDTQY
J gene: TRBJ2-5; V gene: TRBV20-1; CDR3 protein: SATRGGLRETQY
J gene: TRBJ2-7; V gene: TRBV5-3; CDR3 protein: ARSFSGRISYEQY
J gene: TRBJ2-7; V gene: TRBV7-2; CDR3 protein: ASSLGSQPRSYEQY
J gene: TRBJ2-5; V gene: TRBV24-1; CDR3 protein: ATSVGLGEETQY
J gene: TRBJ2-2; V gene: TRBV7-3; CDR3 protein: ASSWGQGTELF
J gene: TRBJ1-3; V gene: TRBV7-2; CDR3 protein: ASSLISGTSGNTIY
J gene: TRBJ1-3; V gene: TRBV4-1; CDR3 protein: ASSPRDRPFSGNTIY
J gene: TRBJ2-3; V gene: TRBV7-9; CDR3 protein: ASSPRSESDTQY
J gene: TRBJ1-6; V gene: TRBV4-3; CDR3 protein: ASSPQGGRSPLH
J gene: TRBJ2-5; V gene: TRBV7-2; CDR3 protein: ASSPLAGGYQETQY
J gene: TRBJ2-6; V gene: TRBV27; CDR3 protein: ASSEGAGANVLT
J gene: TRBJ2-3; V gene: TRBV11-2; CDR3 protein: ASSHTRAGGSNTQY
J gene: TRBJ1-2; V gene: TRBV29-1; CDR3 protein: SVEAVPGGMNYT
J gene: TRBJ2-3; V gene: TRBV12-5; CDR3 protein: ASGLGQGTDTQY
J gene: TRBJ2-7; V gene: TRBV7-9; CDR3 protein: ASSPGEEQY
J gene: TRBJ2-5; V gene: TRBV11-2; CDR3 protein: ASSTRTGQETQY
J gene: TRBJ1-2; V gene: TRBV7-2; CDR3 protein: ASSLNSYGYT
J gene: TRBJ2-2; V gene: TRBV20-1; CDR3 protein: SARRAGGPLDTGELF
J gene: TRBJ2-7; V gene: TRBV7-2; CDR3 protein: ASGGNPYEQY
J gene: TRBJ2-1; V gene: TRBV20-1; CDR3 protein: SASSIPGGDWGYNEQF
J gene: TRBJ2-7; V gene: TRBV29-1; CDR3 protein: SVATSGRREQY
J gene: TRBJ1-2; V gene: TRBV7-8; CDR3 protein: ASSLFAEAPGGYT
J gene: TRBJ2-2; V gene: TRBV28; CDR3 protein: ASNKRSGSVTGELF
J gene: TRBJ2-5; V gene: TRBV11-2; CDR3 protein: ASSFNRGLETQY
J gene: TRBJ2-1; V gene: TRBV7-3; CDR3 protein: ASSLRGTGPNEQF
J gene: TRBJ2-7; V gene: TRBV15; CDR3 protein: ATSNQDRGINEQY
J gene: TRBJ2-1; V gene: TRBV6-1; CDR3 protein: ASSPLGQGYNEQF
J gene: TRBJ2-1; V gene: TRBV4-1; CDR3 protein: ASSQVPGGEQF
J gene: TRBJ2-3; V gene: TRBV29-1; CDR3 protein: SARGTPGGSDTQY
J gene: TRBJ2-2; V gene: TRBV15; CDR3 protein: ATSTTLQGPGELF
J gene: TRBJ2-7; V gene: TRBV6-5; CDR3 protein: ASSPGTGRYEQY
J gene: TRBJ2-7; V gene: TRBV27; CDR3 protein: ASSLSGTVPYEQY
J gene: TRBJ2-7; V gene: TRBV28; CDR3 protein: ASSPASGYTSYEQY
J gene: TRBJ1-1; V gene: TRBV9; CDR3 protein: ASSLLRQGGTEAF
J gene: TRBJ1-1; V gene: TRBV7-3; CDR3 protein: ASSFSEWGEAF
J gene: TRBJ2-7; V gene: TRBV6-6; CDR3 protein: ASSYYTSGGTYEQY
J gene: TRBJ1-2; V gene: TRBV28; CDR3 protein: ASSLGGRLDGYT
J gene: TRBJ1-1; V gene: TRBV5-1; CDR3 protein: ASSNSFEAF
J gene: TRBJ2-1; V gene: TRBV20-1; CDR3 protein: SASPYGSSGRAGEQF
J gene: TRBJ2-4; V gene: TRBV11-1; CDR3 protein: ASSLTRENIQY
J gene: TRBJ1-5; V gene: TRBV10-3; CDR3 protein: AISDATSNQPQH
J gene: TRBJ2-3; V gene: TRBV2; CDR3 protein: ASSEYQGEADTQY
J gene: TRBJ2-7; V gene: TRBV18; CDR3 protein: ASSPAGNTYEQY
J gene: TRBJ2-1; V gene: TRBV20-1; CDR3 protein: SARTSGGSSYNEQF
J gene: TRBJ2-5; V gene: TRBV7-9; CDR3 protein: ASRRTGIETQY
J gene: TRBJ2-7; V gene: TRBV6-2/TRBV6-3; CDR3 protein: ASSYPDGDPPSGYSYEQY
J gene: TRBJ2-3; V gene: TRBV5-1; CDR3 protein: ASSTGSTDTQY
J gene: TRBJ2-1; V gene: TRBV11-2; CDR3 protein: ASSTRTLADEQF
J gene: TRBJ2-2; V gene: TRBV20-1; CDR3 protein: SARAGTRGTGELF
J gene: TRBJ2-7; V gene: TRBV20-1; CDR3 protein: SAREWSGRGEQY
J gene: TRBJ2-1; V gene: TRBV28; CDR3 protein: ASRLELASSDEQF
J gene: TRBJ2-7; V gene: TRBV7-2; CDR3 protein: ASSLGFTGPGEQY